A selection of T cell receptor beta chains follows, all from one sample in a study of a mutant IDH1 vaccine in newly diagnosed glioma. These receptors have no known antigen. Some clones are missing from TCRdb's copy, which holds only in-frame ones; the method was immunoSEQ multiplex PCR. The data hold about 35,000 clones, with 87% observed a single time. Sample: PBMCs, taken from a glioma patient whose treatment included an IDH1 peptide vaccine. Receptors were obtained from a woman aged 25 to 39 with glioma. Both conserved end residues are part of each CDR3. The D gene is left open where the match is weak. Not all rows give a size; the values are once, few, many and, for expanded clones, a class.

V: TRBV10-3
J: TRBJ1-2
size: -
D: -
CDR3: CAITPVGPGYGYTF
DNA: TGTGCCATCACCCCCGTGGGTCCTGGCTATGGCTACACCTTC

V: TRBV29-1
J: TRBJ2-7
size: -
D: TRBD2
CDR3: CSVGDYSYEQYF
DNA: TGCAGCGTTGGGGACTACTCCTACGAGCAGTACTTC

V: TRBV9
J: TRBJ2-1
size: -
D: TRBD2
CDR3: CASSVLAGGPNEQFF
DNA: TGTGCCAGCAGCGTTCTAGCGGGGGGGCCTAATGAGCAGTTCTTC

V: TRBV27
J: TRBJ2-7
size: once
D: -
CDR3: CATRTYYEQYF
DNA: TGTGCCACCCGGACCTATTACGAGCAGTACTTC

V: TRBV5-5
J: TRBJ2-7
size: -
D: TRBD1
CDR3: CASSFFPGQGEDYF
DNA: TGTGCCAGCAGCTTTTTCCCGGGACAGGGAGAGGATTACTTC

V: TRBV7-9
J: TRBJ2-5
size: -
D: -
CDR3: CASSKPLGGETQYF
DNA: TGTGCCAGCAGCAAACCCCTTGGGGGGGAGACCCAGTACTTC

V: TRBV2
J: TRBJ1-2
size: -
D: TRBD1
CDR3: CASSEGSGTGDGYTF
DNA: TGTGCCAGCAGTGAAGGGTCCGGGACAGGGGATGGCTACACCTTC

V: TRBV9
J: TRBJ1-3
size: -
D: -
CDR3: CASSGGRSPGNTIYF
DNA: TGTGCCAGCAGCGGTGGACGGTCTCCTGGAAACACCATATATTTT

V: TRBV13
J: TRBJ2-1
size: once
D: TRBD2
CDR3: CASSFGLAGLGEQFF
DNA: TGTGCCAGCAGCTTTGGACTAGCGGGGCTCGGTGAGCAGTTCTTC

V: TRBV7-2
J: TRBJ1-1
size: -
D: TRBD1
CDR3: CASSQDRGHVAEAFF
DNA: TGTGCCAGCAGCCAGGACAGGGGGCATGTCGCTGAAGCTTTCTTT

V: TRBV5-4
J: TRBJ2-7
size: -
D: -
CDR3: CASSRPSREGGEQYF
DNA: TGTGCCAGCAGTCGTCCTTCAAGGGAAGGCGGCGAGCAGTACTTC

V: TRBV4-3
J: TRBJ2-7
size: -
D: -
CDR3: CASSQGSPFGGEGTHEQYF
DNA: TGCGCCAGCAGCCAGGGGAGCCCCTTTGGAGGAGAGGGGACCCACGAGCAGTACTTC

V: TRBV4-3
J: TRBJ1-4
size: -
D: TRBD1
CDR3: CASSQGTGREKLFF
DNA: TGCGCCAGCAGCCAGGGGACAGGCCGGGAAAAACTGTTTTTT

V: TRBV5-1
J: TRBJ2-7
size: -
D: -
CDR3: CASSPDWISYEQYF
DNA: TGCGCCAGCAGCCCGGATTGGATTTCCTACGAGCAGTACTTC